This TCR beta chain was found in a study of blood T cell repertoires in COVID-19 (dated by TCRdb to about 2020). In terms of the full investigation: Samples from collaborators originated in the United States, Italy and Spain and spanned both the acute and convalescent phases of COVID-19. The prospective study material was composed of cDNA or gDNA derived from T cells, B-cell-depleted T cells, or PBMCs. The dataset comprised deeply sampled blood TCRbeta repertoires from subjects exposed to, actively infected with, or recovered from COVID-19. The repertoires were released in a freely available public database intended as a resource for research on the immune response to SARS-CoV-2. The samples were drawn from the first 160 participants of the ongoing ImmuneRACE study and from over a thousand subjects provided by 6 global collaborators. Nearly every sample came with metadata listing a de-identified subject ID, COVID-19 status, age in years and sex. Where HLA class I and class II types were available, the types were taken from metadata supplied by the sample provider, not from assay-based typing. Overall study results and their limits: Clinical and demographic metadata were provided uncurated, with the amount varying by source and participant.

V is reduced by 0 bases and J by 3 bases, leaving a spacing of 11 bases between them. Based on the germline V gene, the CDR1 and CDR2 sequences are SNHLY and FYNNEI. From the cysteine up to the phenylalanine, the CDR3 has a length of 15 residues. Only CDR3 DNA remains: 45 bases, in frame from the first base. TCRbeta CDR3 regions were amplified from genomic DNA by means of the immunoSEQ Assay, a bias-controlled multiplex PCR. Under the source paper's analysis protocol: Nucleated cell counts per sample were estimated from amplification of reference gene primers within the assay. Sequence reads were collapsed and filtered to measure the absolute abundance of every unique TCRbeta CDR3 rearrangement. For each sample, productive Simpson clonality was calculated as the square root of Simpson's diversity index across productive rearrangements. In its TCRdb copy, this immuneACCESS table keeps in-frame sequences only and misses some clones. Where compared with another copy, unresolved V genes explain less than half of these, and the others have no known cause. That table furnishes V, J and clone size, whereas the DNA furnished D and trimming. This sample lists around 700,000 clones; more than 80% were detected once. Around 0.3% of the sample is in the top ten clones.

Of note for this clone: The specificity of this receptor is unknown. No base qualities exist here, and no much larger clone lies one base off it.

Collaborating institutions collected whole blood in K2EDTA tubes following their own protocols. For TCRbeta analysis, collaborators shipped samples as frozen whole blood, isolated PBMCs, or DNA extracted from either of those sample types. Rearrangement joined TRBV2 to TRBJ1-1, and TRBD1 may be the D gene, going by 5 matching bases. The sample consisted of peripheral blood. This receptor was identified in a woman younger than 30 with acute or convalescent COVID-19. The CDR3 is CASSEALGRDTEAFF. The base sequence is TGTGCCAGCAGTGAAGCCCTCGGCAGGGACACTGAAGCTTTCTTT.